What follows are 22 T cell receptor beta chains derived from one specimen sequenced in a study of T cells in Graves' hyperthyroidism and ophthalmopathy (dated by TCRdb to about 2019). The library relied on multiplex PCR. Sequencing was performed on an Illumina HiSeq 2000. The TCR beta CDR3 regions were amplified from the RNA transcripts. The TCR CDR3 was subjected to a first round of RT-PCR using the HTBI primer set and the Qiagen OneStep RT-PCR kit. Using fastp trimming at Q25 and MiXCR clonotype assembly, TCRdb reanalyzed the public sequencing data and kept in-frame beta chains. Each entry is one CDR3 protein sequence, shown with its most common DNA and genes. This sample holds about 130,000 distinct CDR3 sequences; less than 25% were observed only once. The ten largest clones represent around two thirds of the sample. The sequenced sample was blood. The source of these receptors is a woman in her forties or fifties with Graves' hyperthyroidism that later progressed to Graves' ophthalmopathy.

This clonotype showed up just a few times. The gene calls are TRBV28 and TRBJ2-1, with 12 bases that match TRBD2. V lost 5 bases to trimming and J lost 3 bases; unmatched junction nucleotides: 5. Germline loops: CDR1 MDHEN, CDR2 SYDVKM. This CDR3 has 16 residues. CDR3 residues: CASSSRTSGNYNEQFF. CDR3 DNA sequence: TGTGCCAGCAGTAGTAGGACTAGCGGGAACTACAATGAGCAGTTCTTC.

This clonotype showed up many times. DNA for the CDR3: TGTGCCAGCAGTTTTGGGACTTTGAACACCGGGGAGCTGTTTTTT. As protein: CASSFGTLNTGELFF. This chain connects TRBV27 to TRBJ2-2; possible D gene TRBD2, 6 bases. V was cut by 3 bases and J by 1 base, with 9 bases left in between. The CDR3 extends over 15 amino acids. The germline gives CDR1 MNHEY, CDR2 SMNVEV (reference sequence).

The sample holds many counts of this clonotype. This chain connects TRBV28 to TRBJ2-1; possibly TRBD2 for D (6 bases). The germline gives CDR1 MDHEN, CDR2 SYDVKM. The CDR3 length is 16 residues. V shed 5 bases and J shed 3 bases, with 17 bases lying between them. Written as DNA, the CDR3 is TGTGCCAGCAGTATTATAGGGACTCGAATCTACAATGAGCAGTTCTTC. Encoded protein: CASSIIGTRIYNEQFF.

This clonotype has at least ten counts. The rearrangement uses TRBV29-1 and TRBJ2-3; 9 nucleotides agree with TRBD1. V dropped 6 bases and J dropped 3; count of bases not matched to a gene: 7. This CDR3 has 14 residues. The germline V gene has CDR1 SQVTM and CDR2 ANQGSEA. The CDR3 DNA is TGCAGCGTCGCCACAGGGGGCCCGACAGATACGCAGTATTTT. Translated, it gives CSVATGGPTDTQYF.

J is TRBJ2-2 and V is TRBV5-1; TRBD1 might be the D (5 bases). This CDR3 comprises 15 residues. V gave up 0 bases and J gave up 5 bases, with 11 bases separating them. Germline assignment: CDR1 SGHRS and CDR2 YFSETQ. CDR3 amino acids: CASSLGTRQTGELFF. The CDR3 DNA sequence: TGCGCCAGCAGCTTGGGGACGAGACAGACCGGGGAGCTGTTTTTT.

This clonotype has at least ten counts. The rearrangement uses TRBV28 and TRBJ1-1; D possibly corresponds to TRBD1 (5 bases). Germline CDR1 and CDR2: MDHEN and SYDVKM. V lost 3 bases and J lost 7, with 12 bases in between. This CDR3 is built from 13 residues. This CDR3 is CASSLQGGSEAFF. The CDR3, as DNA: TGTGCCAGCAGTTTGCAGGGTGGAAGTGAAGCTTTCTTT.

This clonotype came up many times. This chain connects TRBV5-1 to TRBJ1-2, with 10 bases aligning to TRBD1. The V and J ends lost 0 bases and 4 bases, in that order; junction bases with no gene match: 6. The CDR3 is 16 amino acids. Germline V lookup: CDR1 SGHRS, CDR2 YFSETQ. In DNA form, the CDR3 reads TGCGCCAGCAGCTTGGGAGCCGGGACAGGGGTCTATGGCTACACCTTC. Translation gives CASSLGAGTGVYGYTF.

The rearrangement links TRBV20-1 to TRBJ2-1; 9 bases agree with TRBD2. Trimming cost V 4 bases and J 9 bases; bases outside gene matches: 13. Germline V gives CDR1 DFQATT, CDR2 SNEGSKA (reference sequence). This CDR3 region has 15 residues. CDR3 in amino acids: CSANAGGEYKPEQFF. For the CDR3, the DNA is TGCAGTGCTAATGCGGGAGGGGAGTACAAGCCTGAGCAGTTCTTC.

This clonotype was seen repeatedly, ten times or more. This chain connects TRBV29-1 to TRBJ2-7, with 9 bases aligning to TRBD2. This CDR3 has 13 amino acids. In germline, CDR1 is SQVTM, CDR2 ANQGSEA. The CDR3 is CTHGGLAGNEQYF. The CDR3 region has the DNA TGCACCCATGGCGGCCTAGCGGGAAACGAGCAGTACTTC.

This clonotype was recorded many times. J is TRBJ2-5 and V is TRBV18; D ambiguous. CDR1 is KGHSH, CDR2 LQKENI, per germline. V was trimmed by 3 bases and J by 2 bases, leaving 10 bases between them. This CDR3 region has 14 residues. CDR3 in amino acids: CASSPLPRQETQYF. CDR3 DNA: TGTGCCAGCTCACCCCTACCGCGGCAAGAGACCCAGTACTTC.

This clonotype was seen ten or more times. The chain carries TRBV11-2 and TRBJ2-3, with 9 bases identical to TRBD1. The ends lost 5 bases at V and 3 bases at J; junction bases unmatched: 9. Germline V gene data show CDR1 as SGHAT and CDR2 as FQNNGV. CDR3 length: 16 residues. The CDR3 nucleotides read TGTGCCAGCAGCCGTACTACAGGGGGCGCGACAGATACGCAGTATTTT. Its translation is CASSRTTGGATDTQYF. Combining the CDR3 with reference TRBV11-2 and TRBJ2-3 gives the whole variable domain EAGVAQSPRYKIIEKRQSVAFWCNPISGHATLYWYQQILGQGPKLLIQFQNNGVVDDSQLPKDRFSAERLKGVDSTLKIQPAKLEDSAVYLCASSRTTGGATDTQYFGPGTRLTVL.

Of note for this clonotype: At one of its ends the junction is not consistent with the germline gene, which may arise from a read error. This chain links TRBV3-1 with TRBJ2-2; TRBD2 matches at 8 bases. The CDR3 runs 14 residues. Germline V gene lookup returns CDR1 LGHDT and CDR2 YNNKEL (reference sequence). CDR3 in amino acids: CAGSQGLDGGELFF. CDR3 bases: TGTGCCGGCAGCCAGGGACTAGACGGCGGGGAGCTGTTTTTT.

Many counts were recorded for this clonotype. The rearrangement uses TRBV28 and TRBJ2-1, with TRBD2 as a possible D gene (6 bases). The germline V gene has CDR1 MDHEN and CDR2 SYDVKM. The CDR3 is 14 amino acids. V was clipped by 5 bases and J by 5 bases, with 13 bases between them. In DNA form, the CDR3 reads TGTGCCAGCAGTCTAGGGGCGGGGAACAATGAGCAGTTCTTC. Its protein product is CASSLGAGNNEQFF.

This clonotype showed up just a few times. The chain joins TRBV15 to TRBJ1-2; 10 bases match TRBD1. Trimming took 1 base from V and 3 from J; bases not matched to a gene: 5. This CDR3 has 16 residues. Germline CDR1 is LNHNV and CDR2 is YYDKDF (reference sequence). The CDR3 nucleotides read TGTGCCACCAGCAGAGGGACAGGGGGAAAGGACTATGGCTACACCTTC. It codes for CATSRGTGGKDYGYTF.

This clonotype was detected many times. The chain links TRBV20-1 to TRBJ2-5; perhaps TRBD2 as D (6 bases). CDR3 length: 15 amino acids. The germline CDR1 and CDR2 sequences are DFQATT and SNEGSKA (reference sequence). V lost 5 bases to trimming and J lost 6 bases, with 22 bases between them. The CDR3 DNA sequence: TGCAGTGCTGGAGGGGCATTGTCCCGGCATCAGACCCAGTACTTC. Translating it yields CSAGGALSRHQTQYF.

This clonotype was detected ten times or more. CDR3 loop: CASSREAGNIQYF. As DNA, the CDR3 is TGCGCCAGCAGCCGGGAAGCAGGGAACATTCAGTACTTC. The genes are TRBV5-1 and TRBJ2-4; D may correspond to TRBD1 or TRBD2 (5 bases each). The CDR3 spans 13 residues. The V end was cut by 4 bases, the J end by 7 bases, with 12 bases between. The V gene's germline CDR1 is SGHRS and CDR2 YFSETQ.

In its sample, this clonotype was seen many times. The chain links TRBV19 to TRBJ1-5, with TRBD1 matching 7 bases. The CDR3 is 15 residues long. The V gene's germline CDR1 is LNHDA and CDR2 SQIVND (reference sequence). The V segment lost 6 bases and the J segment 1 base; nucleotides outside the gene matches: 6. CDR3 amino acids: CASRGDRASNQPQHF. The CDR3 DNA sequence: TGTGCCAGTAGAGGAGACAGGGCCAGCAATCAGCCCCAGCATTTT.

The gene calls are TRBV12-5 and TRBJ1-1; D is perhaps TRBD1 (5 bases). The length of the CDR3 is 16 residues. Germline loops: CDR1 LGHNT, CDR2 FRNRAP. Trimming pared 3 bases from V and 5 bases from J, leaving 19 bases between. This chain's CDR3 is CASGFPTAWSGTEAFF. CDR3 in DNA: TGTGCTAGTGGTTTCCCGACAGCCTGGAGTGGAACTGAAGCTTTCTTT.

The chain couples TRBV6-1 to TRBJ1-1, with D maybe TRBD1 (6 bases). Germline V gives CDR1 MNHNS, CDR2 SASEGT. Between the trimmed V and J ends, which lost 4 bases and 0 bases, there was a span of 9 bases. The CDR3 consists of 14 residues. The DNA for the CDR3 is TGTGCCAGCAGTGCCAGGGGCGTGAACACTGAAGCTTTCTTT. It is translated as CASSARGVNTEAFF.

This clonotype was counted a few times. One end of the junction varies from germline; a read error may be responsible. The chain carries TRBV11-2 and TRBJ1-2; a possible D gene is TRBD1 (6 bases). The CDR3 is made up of 17 amino acids. CDR1 SGHAT and CDR2 FQNNGV come from the germline V gene. The CDR3, as DNA: TGTGCCAGCAACTTAGGACACGGGGGCGCTGAAAGGGGTGGCTACACCTTC. Protein product: CASNLGHGGAERGGYTF.

Ten or more counts support this clonotype. This sequence joins TRBV12-3 or TRBV12-4 and TRBJ1-3, with D possibly being TRBD1 (6 bases). Trimming removed 5 bases at V and 0 bases at J, with 11 bases between. This CDR3 region has 15 residues. In nucleotides, the CDR3 is TGTGCCAGCAGTGAAACAGGGAACTCTGGAAACACCATATATTTT. Translating gives CASSETGNSGNTIYF.

This clonotype was counted only a few times. This chain uses TRBV4-2 with TRBJ1-5, with 7 bases fitting TRBD1. The CDR3 totals 15 residues. Germline CDR1 LGHNA, CDR2 YNFKEQ. V lost 0 bases and J lost 4; bases outside the gene matches: 3. CDR3 in amino acids: CASSQDGGQNQPQHF. CDR3 nucleotides: TGTGCCAGCAGCCAAGATGGGGGACAGAATCAGCCCCAGCATTTT.